This T cell receptor beta chain was sequenced during a study of blood T cells in healthy people across ages. Through a sample-barcoded 5' primer and a J-beta primer mix, a second PCR was run for roughly 6 to 11 cycles. With 12 random nucleotides, a template-switch adaptor tagged each individual cDNA molecule. TCRdb re-derived calls from the 5' RACE reads in MiXCR, one entry per CDR3 protein. The data hold about 1.1 million distinct CDR3 sequences, with less than 45% observed a single time. V trimming: 3 bases; J trimming: 4 bases; junction bases outside the gene matches: 5. There are 14 residues in the CDR3. Germline V CDR1 and CDR2: MNHNS, SASEGT.

The specimen sequenced was blood. The clonotype comes from a man younger than 35 in good health. The rearrangement links TRBV6-1 to TRBJ1-2; 7 bases agree with TRBD1. In DNA, the CDR3 is TGTGCCAGCAGTGAGTTGCCAGGGGGCTATGGCTACACCTTC. It codes for CASSELPGGYGYTF.